This entry is about one T cell receptor (beta chain). This entry comes from a study of blood T cell repertoires in COVID-19. Germline V gene sequence: CDR1 MDHEN, CDR2 SYDVKM. Between the trimmed V and J ends, which lost 2 bases and 1 base, there was a span of 6 bases. The CDR3 has 13 residues. Sequencing used immunoSEQ multiplex PCR; TCRdb keeps in-frame clones, though not all of them. The table records around 250,000 clones, around 85% of them present only once. The sample was PBMCs or T cells enriched from blood (not recorded which). The rearrangement links TRBV28 to TRBJ2-7; D not certain. The receptor was isolated from a woman between 45 and 60 years old who had recovered from COVID-19. CDR3 in amino acids: CASSLGLSYEQYF. CDR3 bases: TGTGCCAGCAGTTTAGGCCTGTCCTACGAGCAGTACTTC. Drawing the rest from reference TRBV28 and TRBJ2-7, the complete variable domain is DVKVTQSSRYLVKRTGEKVFLECVQDMDHENMFWYRQDPGLGLRLIYFSYDVKMKEKGDIPEGYSVSREKKERFSLILESASTNQTSMYLCASSLGLSYEQYFGPGTRLTVT.